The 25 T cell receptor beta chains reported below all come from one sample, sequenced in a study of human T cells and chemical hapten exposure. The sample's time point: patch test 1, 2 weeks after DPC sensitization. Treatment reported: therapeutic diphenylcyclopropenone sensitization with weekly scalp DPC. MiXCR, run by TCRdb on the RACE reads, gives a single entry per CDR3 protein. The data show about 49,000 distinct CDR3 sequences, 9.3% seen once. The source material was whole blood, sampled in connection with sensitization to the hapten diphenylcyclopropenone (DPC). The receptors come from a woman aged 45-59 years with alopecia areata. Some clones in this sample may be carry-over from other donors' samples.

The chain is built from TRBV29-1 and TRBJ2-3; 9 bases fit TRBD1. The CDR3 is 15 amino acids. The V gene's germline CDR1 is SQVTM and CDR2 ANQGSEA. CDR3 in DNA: TGCAGTCAAGGGACAGGGTCCCCTAGCACAGATACGCAGTATTTT. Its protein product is CSQGTGSPSTDTQYF.

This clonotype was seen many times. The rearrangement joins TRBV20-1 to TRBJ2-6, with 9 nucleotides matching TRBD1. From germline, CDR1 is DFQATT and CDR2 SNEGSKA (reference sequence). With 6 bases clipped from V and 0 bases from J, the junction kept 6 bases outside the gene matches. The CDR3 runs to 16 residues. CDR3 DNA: TGCAGTGCGTCCGGGACAGGGAGCTCTGGGGCCAACGTCCTGACTTTC. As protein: CSASGTGSSGANVLTF.

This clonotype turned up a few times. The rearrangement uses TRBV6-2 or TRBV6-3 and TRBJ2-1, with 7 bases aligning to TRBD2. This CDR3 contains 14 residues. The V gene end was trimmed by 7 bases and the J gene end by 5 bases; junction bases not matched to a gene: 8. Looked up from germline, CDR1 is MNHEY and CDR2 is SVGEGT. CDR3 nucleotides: TGTGCCAGCATTCGAGCGGGAAGCCACAATGAGCAGTTCTTC. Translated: CASIRAGSHNEQFF.

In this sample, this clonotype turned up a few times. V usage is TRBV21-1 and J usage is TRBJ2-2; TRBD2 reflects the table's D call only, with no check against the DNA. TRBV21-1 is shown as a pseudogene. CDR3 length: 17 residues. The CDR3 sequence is CASSKPMGLADTGELFF. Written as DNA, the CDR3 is TGTGCCAGCAGCAAACCTATGGGACTAGCGGACACCGGGGAGCTGTTTTTT.

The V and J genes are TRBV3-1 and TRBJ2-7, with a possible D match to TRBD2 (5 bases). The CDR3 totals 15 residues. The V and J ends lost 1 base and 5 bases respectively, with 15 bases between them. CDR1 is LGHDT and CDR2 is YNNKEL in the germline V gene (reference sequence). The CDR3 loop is CASSQAFEGSDEQYF. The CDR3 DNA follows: TGTGCCAGCAGCCAAGCGTTCGAGGGCTCTGACGAGCAGTACTTC.

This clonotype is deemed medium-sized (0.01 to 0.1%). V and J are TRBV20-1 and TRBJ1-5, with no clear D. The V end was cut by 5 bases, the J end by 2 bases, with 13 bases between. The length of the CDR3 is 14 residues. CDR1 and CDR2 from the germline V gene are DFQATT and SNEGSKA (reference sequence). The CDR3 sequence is CSASVGGRNQPQHF. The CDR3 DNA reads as TGCAGTGCTTCCGTTGGTGGGCGCAATCAGCCCCAGCATTTT.

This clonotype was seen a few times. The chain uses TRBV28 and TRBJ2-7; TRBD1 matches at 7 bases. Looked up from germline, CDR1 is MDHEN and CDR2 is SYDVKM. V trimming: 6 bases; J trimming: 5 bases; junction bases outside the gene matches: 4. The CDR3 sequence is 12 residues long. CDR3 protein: CASRTTGNEQYF. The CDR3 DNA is TGTGCCAGCAGGACGACAGGGAACGAGCAGTACTTC.

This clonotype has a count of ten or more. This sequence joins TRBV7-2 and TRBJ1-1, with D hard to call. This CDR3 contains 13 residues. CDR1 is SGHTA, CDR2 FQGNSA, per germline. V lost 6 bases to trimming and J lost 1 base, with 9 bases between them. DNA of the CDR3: TGTGCCAGCAGACATAACCGGAACACTGAAGCTTTCTTT. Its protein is CASRHNRNTEAFF.

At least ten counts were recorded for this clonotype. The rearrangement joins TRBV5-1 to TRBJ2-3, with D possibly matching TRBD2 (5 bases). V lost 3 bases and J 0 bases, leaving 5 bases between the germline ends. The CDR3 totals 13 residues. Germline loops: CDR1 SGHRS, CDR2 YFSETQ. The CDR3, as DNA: TGCGCCAGCAGCTGGACTAGCACAGATACGCAGTATTTT. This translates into CASSWTSTDTQYF.

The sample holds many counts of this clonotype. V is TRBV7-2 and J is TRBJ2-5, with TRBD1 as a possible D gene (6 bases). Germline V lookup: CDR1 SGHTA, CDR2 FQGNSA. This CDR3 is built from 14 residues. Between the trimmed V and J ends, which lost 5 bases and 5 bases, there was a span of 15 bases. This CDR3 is CASSTNTGLETQYF. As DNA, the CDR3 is TGTGCCAGCAGCACCAATACAGGGCTCGAGACCCAGTACTTC. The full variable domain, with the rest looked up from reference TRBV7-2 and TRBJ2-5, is GAGVSQSPSNKVTEKGKDVELRCDPISGHTALYWYRQSLGQGLEFLIYFQGNSAPDKSGLPSDRFSAERTGGSVSTLTIQRTQQEDSAVYLCASSTNTGLETQYFGPGTRLLVL.

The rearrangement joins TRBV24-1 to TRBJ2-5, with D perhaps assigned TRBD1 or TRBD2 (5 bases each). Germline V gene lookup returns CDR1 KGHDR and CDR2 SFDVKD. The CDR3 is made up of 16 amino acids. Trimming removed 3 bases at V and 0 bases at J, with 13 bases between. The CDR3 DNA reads TGTGCCACCAGTGATACCCGGGACGCAAACCAAGAGACCCAGTACTTC. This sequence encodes CATSDTRDANQETQYF.

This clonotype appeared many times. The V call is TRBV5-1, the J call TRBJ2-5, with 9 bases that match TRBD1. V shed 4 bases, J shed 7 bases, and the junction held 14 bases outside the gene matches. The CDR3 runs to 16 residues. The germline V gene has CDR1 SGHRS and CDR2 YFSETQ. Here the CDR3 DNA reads TGCGCCAGCAGCGAGTCCCCGGGACAGGGCTGGGGGACCCAGTACTTC. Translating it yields CASSESPGQGWGTQYF.

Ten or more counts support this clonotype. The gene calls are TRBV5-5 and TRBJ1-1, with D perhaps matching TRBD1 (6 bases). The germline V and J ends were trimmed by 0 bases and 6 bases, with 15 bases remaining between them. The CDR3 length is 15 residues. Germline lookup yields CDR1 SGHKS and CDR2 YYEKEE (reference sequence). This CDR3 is CASSLAGAGGAEAFF. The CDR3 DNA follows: TGTGCCAGCAGCTTGGCAGGGGCAGGCGGTGCTGAAGCTTTCTTT.

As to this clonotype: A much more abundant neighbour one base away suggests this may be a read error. The CDR3 sequence: CASSSWAAGIETQYF. The CDR3 DNA is TGTGCCAGCAGCTCCTGGGCGGCTGGAATAGAGACCCAGTACTTC. The gene calls are TRBV6-5 and TRBJ2-5; D is unclear. CDR1 and CDR2 (germline): MNHEY, SVGAGI. The CDR3 has 15 amino acids. V was pared by 6 bases and J by 4 bases, with 18 bases between.

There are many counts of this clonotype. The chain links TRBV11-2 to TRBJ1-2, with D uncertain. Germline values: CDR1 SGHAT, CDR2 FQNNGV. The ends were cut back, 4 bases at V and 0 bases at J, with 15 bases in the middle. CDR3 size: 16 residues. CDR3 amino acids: CASSSGVGSSNYGYTF. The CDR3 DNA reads TGTGCCAGCAGCTCTGGGGTCGGCAGTTCTAACTATGGCTACACCTTC.

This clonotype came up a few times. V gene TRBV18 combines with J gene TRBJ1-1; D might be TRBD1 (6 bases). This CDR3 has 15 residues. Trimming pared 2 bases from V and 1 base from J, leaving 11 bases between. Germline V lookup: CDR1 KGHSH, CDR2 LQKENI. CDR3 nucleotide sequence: TGTGCCAGCTCACCAATTCCAGGGGCGAACACTGAAGCTTTCTTT. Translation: CASSPIPGANTEAFF.

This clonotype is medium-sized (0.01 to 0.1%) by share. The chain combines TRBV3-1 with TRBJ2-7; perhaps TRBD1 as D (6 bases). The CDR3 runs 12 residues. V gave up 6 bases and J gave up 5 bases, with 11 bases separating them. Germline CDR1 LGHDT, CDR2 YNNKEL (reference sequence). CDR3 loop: CASRQGFHEQYF. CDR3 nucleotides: TGTGCCAGCAGACAGGGATTCCACGAGCAGTACTTC.

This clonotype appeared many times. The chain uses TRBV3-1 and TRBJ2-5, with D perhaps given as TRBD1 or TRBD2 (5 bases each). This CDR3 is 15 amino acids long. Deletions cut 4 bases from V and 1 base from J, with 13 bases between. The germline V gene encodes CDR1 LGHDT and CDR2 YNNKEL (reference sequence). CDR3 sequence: CASSLSGTVQETQYF. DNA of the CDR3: TGTGCCAGCAGCCTATCCGGGACCGTCCAAGAGACCCAGTACTTC.

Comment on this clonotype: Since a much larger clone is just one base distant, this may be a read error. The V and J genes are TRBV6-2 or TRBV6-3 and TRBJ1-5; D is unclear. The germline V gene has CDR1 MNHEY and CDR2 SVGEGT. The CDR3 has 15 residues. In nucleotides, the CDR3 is TGTGTCAGCAGCCTACTGGGGAAAGGCAATCAGCCCCAGCATTTT. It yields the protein CVSSLLGKGNQPQHF.

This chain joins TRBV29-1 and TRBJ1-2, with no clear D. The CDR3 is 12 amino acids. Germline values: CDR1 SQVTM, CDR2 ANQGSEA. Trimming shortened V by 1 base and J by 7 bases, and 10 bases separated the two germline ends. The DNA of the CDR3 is TGCAGCGTTGAAGGGACTGATCCTGGCTACACCTTC. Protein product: CSVEGTDPGYTF.

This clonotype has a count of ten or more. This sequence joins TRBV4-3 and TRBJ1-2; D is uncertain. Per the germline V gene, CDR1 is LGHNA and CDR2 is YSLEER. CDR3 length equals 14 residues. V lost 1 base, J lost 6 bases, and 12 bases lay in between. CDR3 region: CASSQGTVVNGYTF. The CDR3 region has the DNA TGCGCCAGCAGCCAAGGGACGGTGGTAAATGGCTACACCTTC.

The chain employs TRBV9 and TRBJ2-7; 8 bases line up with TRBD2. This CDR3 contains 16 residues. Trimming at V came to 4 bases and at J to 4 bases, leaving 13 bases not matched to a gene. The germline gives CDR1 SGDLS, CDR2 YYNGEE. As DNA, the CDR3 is TGTGCCAGCAGCTCACCCCGAGCGGGAGAGCTTTACGAGCAGTACTTC. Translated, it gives CASSSPRAGELYEQYF.

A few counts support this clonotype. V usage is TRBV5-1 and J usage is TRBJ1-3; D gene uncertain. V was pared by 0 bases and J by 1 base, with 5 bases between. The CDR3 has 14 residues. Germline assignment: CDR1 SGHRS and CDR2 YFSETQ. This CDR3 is CASSLGSSGNTIYF. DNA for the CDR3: TGCGCCAGCAGCTTGGGATCTTCTGGAAACACCATATATTTT.

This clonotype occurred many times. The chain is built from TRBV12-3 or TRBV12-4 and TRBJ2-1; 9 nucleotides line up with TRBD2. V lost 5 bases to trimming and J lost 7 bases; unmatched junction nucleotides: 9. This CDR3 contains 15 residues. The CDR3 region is CASSDGSGGGNEQFF. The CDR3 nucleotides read TGTGCCAGCAGTGACGGTAGCGGGGGAGGGAATGAGCAGTTCTTC.

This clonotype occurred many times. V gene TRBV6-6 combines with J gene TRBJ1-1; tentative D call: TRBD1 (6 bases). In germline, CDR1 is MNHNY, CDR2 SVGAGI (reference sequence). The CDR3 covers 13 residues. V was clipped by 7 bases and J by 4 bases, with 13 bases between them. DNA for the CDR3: TGTGCCAGCAATAGGGGGGTTGGCACTGAAGCTTTCTTT. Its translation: CASNRGVGTEAFF.